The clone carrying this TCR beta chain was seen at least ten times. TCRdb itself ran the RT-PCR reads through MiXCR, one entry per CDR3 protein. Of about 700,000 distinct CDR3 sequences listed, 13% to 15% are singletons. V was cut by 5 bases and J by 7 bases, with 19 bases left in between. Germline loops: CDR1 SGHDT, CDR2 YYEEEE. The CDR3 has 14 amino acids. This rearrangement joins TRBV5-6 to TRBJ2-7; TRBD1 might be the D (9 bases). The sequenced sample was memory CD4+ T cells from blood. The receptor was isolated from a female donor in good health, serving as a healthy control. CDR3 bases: TGTGCCAGCAGTCCCGGGACAGGGACTAGGGAGCAGTACTTC. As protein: CASSPGTGTREQYF.